One sample yielded the 8 T cell receptor beta chains listed below, sequenced in a study of regulatory T cells in long-lasting Graves disease. Relying on iRepertoire HTBI primers and Arm-PCR of CDR3 regions, the team built TCR beta libraries. Using its own MiXCR run on the multiplex PCR reads, TCRdb lists one record per CDR3 protein. Among hundreds of thousands of distinct CDR3 sequences listed, about 16% were seen once. Time point in this sample: newly diagnosed GD, antithyroid drugs for less than 3 months. TCR sequences were obtained from RNA taken from PBMCs. The sequencing here drew on peripheral blood mononuclear cells (PBMCs), taken at new diagnosis, from a patient treated with antithyroid drugs. These receptor sequences come from a female donor with Graves disease.

The chain joins TRBV11-3 to TRBJ2-3; 11 nucleotides align to TRBD2. The DNA matches TRBJ2-1 better at its end, which makes the J call doubtful. Germline V gene data show CDR1 as SGHNT and CDR2 as YENEEA. CDR3 length equals 17 residues. CDR3 nucleotide sequence: TGTGCCAGCAGCTCCTCGACTAGCGGGACCCCAAGGTATGAGCAGTTCTTC. Its translation is CASSSSTSGTPRYEQFF.

This clonotype has a count of ten or more. The J gene is TRBJ2-1, the V gene TRBV30, with TRBD1 as a possible D gene (5 bases). V was shortened by 0 bases and J by 10 bases, with 10 bases between the two germline ends. The CDR3 is made up of 12 amino acids. CDR1 and CDR2 (germline): GTSNPN, SVGIG (reference sequence). In nucleotides, the CDR3 is TGTGCCTGGAGTGTAGGGGTCGCCGAGCAGTTCTTC. Translation gives CAWSVGVAEQFF.

This chain joins TRBV20-1 and TRBJ2-7; 7 bases are a match to TRBD2. Trimming took 4 bases from V and 0 from J; bases not matched to a gene: 0. CDR1 and CDR2 from the germline V gene are DFQATT and SNEGSKA (reference sequence). The CDR3 totals 12 residues. The CDR3 bases are TGCAGTGCTACTAGCGGCTCCTACGAGCAGTACTTC. It translates to CSATSGSYEQYF.

The sample holds many counts of this clonotype. Here the CDR3 DNA reads TGTGCCAGCAGTCCAGCCGGGACAGGCAATCAGCCCCAGCATTTT. Its translation is CASSPAGTGNQPQHF. V gene TRBV28 combines with J gene TRBJ1-5; 7 nucleotides line up with TRBD1. The CDR3 contains 15 residues. V lost 5 bases and J lost 2; bases outside the gene matches: 6. Germline CDR1 and CDR2: MDHEN and SYDVKM.

The genes are TRBV11-2 and TRBJ2-3, with D perhaps matching TRBD2 (5 bases). Germline assignment: CDR1 SGHAT and CDR2 FQNNGV. This CDR3 contains 15 residues. V was pared by 7 bases and J by 4 bases, with 18 bases between. CDR3 nucleotides: TGTGCCAGCACCCTAACCCCGAGGGAAGCAGATACGCAGTATTTT. Translation gives CASTLTPREADTQYF.

V usage is TRBV7-2 and J usage is TRBJ1-2, with 12 bases aligning to TRBD1. The CDR3 has 16 residues. V shed 1 base and J 6 bases; nucleotides not matched to a gene: 6. Looked up from germline, CDR1 is SGHTA and CDR2 is FQGNSA. CDR3 nucleotide sequence: TGTGCCAGCAGCTTAGAACGGGACAGGGGGCCGGATGGCTACACCTTC. This encodes CASSLERDRGPDGYTF.

The chain recombines TRBV29-1 with TRBJ2-2; TRBD1 matches 9 bases. CDR3 length: 15 residues. Trimming at V came to 7 bases and at J to 3 bases, leaving 9 bases not matched to a gene. The germline CDR1 and CDR2 sequences are SQVTM and ANQGSEA. The CDR3 sequence is CSAYTGGKDTGELFF. CDR3 nucleotides: TGCAGCGCCTACACAGGGGGCAAGGACACCGGGGAGCTGTTTTTT.

This clonotype was seen repeatedly, ten times or more. The chain is built from TRBV11-2 and TRBJ1-1, with 9 positions matching TRBD1. The V gene end was trimmed by 5 bases and the J gene end by 4 bases; junction bases not matched to a gene: 20. The germline V gene has CDR1 SGHAT and CDR2 FQNNGV. CDR3 length: 19 residues. CDR3 loop: CASSPSLPGQGRRLTEAFF. The CDR3 nucleotides are TGTGCCAGCAGCCCAAGCTTACCGGGACAGGGTCGCAGGCTCACTGAAGCTTTCTTT.